The 5 T cell receptor beta chains in this list originate from one sample, sequenced in a study of T-cell reconstitution after alpha-beta-depleted transplantation in children (dated by TCRdb to about 2016). Library generation was performed with PCR. Sequencing was performed on an Illumina HiSeq 2500. Molecular barcoding was employed in the preparation of TCR libraries, with unique molecular identifiers being used to normalize TCRbeta repertoire quantification. TCRdb redid the processing of the public reads, applying fastp at Q25 and MiXCR, and retained in-frame beta chains. Under each unique CDR3 protein, matching rows form one entry showing the most common genes and DNA. A total of some 530,000 distinct CDR3 sequences appear in this sample, around 13% of them only once. The top ten clonotypes cover more than 5.5% of the sample. The sequencing used PBMCs from the stem cell graft donor, collected from the stem cell graft. All receptors derive from a human donor who donated a stem cell graft to a child with combined immunodeficiency.

This clonotype was found many times. CDR3 sequence reads: CATQAGGLDSPLHF. The DNA for the CDR3 is TGTGCCACGCAAGCAGGGGGTTTGGATTCACCCCTCCACTTT. This chain joins TRBV12-3 or TRBV12-4 and TRBJ1-6, with 7 bases identical to TRBD1. V lost 10 bases and J lost 8; bases outside the gene matches: 11. The CDR3 spans 14 residues.

This clonotype was counted a few times. CDR3 bases: TGCAGCGCCCTAGGGACAGCTAGCACAGATACGCAGTATTTT. Translating it yields CSALGTASTDTQYF. This chain connects TRBV29-1 to TRBJ2-3; 7 nucleotides line up with TRBD1. Germline assignment: CDR1 SQVTM and CDR2 ANQGSEA. This CDR3 region has 14 residues. Losses at the gene ends were 7 bases for V and 0 bases for J; bases not matched to a gene: 7.

The chain combines TRBV7-6 with TRBJ2-1; D is possibly TRBD1 (6 bases). Germline CDR1 is SGHVS and CDR2 is FNYEAQ. CDR3 length: 17 amino acids. V lost 5 bases and J 0 bases, leaving 17 bases between the germline ends. CDR3: CASSIGGGDYSYNEQFF. For the CDR3, the DNA is TGTGCCAGCAGCATAGGGGGTGGGGATTACTCCTACAATGAGCAGTTCTTC. Combining the CDR3 with reference TRBV7-6 and TRBJ2-1 gives the whole variable domain GAGVSQSPRYKVTKRGQDVALRCDPISGHVSLYWYRQALGQGPEFLTYFNYEAQQDKSGLPNDRFSAERPEGSISTLTIQRTEQRDSAMYRCASSIGGGDYSYNEQFFGPGTRLTVL.

The chain has TRBV20-1 and TRBJ2-1; no clear D. Germline loops: CDR1 DFQATT, CDR2 SNEGSKA (reference sequence). This CDR3 spans 13 amino acids. Trimming took 2 bases from V and 9 from J, leaving 14 bases between them. CDR3 nucleotide sequence: TGCAGTGCTAGAACCTCCGGCGGCGGTGAGCAGTTCTTC. Translating it yields CSARTSGGGEQFF.

This clonotype was seen ten or more times. CDR3 bases: TGTGCCAGCAGCCAATCGACAGGTTATGGCTACACCTTC. Its protein product is CASSQSTGYGYTF. The chain carries TRBV4-2 and TRBJ1-2; D might be TRBD1 (6 bases). Deletions cut 2 bases from V and 5 bases from J, with 9 bases between. CDR3 length: 13 amino acids. The germline gives CDR1 LGHNA, CDR2 YNFKEQ.